Below, 10 T cell receptor beta chains from the same sample are listed, as sequenced in a study of cytomegalovirus exposure and HLA in healthy donors. The PCR was carried out with 60 Vbeta primers and 13 Jbeta primers. Data came from immunoSEQ multiplex PCR; TCRdb stores just in-frame clones and leaves some out. The data show more than 85,000 clones, under 85% seen once. The sample was PBMCs. These TCRs come from a man in his forties in good health and CMV-seronegative.

The chain couples TRBV28 to TRBJ1-3; D ambiguous. CDR3 length: 12 residues. CDR1 MDHEN and CDR2 SYDVKM come from the germline V gene. This CDR3 is CVAQSSGNTIYF. CDR3 nucleotides: TGTGTCGCACAGTCCTCTGGAAACACCATATATTTT.

The table lists this clone with a few counts. V usage is TRBV5-1 and J usage is TRBJ2-1; the match to TRBD1 covers 8 bases. Germline trimming cut 7 bases from V and 5 bases from J; bases unmatched to any gene: 8. Germline V gives CDR1 SGHRS, CDR2 YFSETQ. The CDR3 spans 14 residues. The CDR3 nucleotides are TGCGCCAGCTGGGGGACAGGCTGGGACAATGAGCAGTTCTTC. Translated: CASWGTGWDNEQFF. Combining the CDR3 with reference TRBV5-1 and TRBJ2-1 gives the whole variable domain KAGVTQTPRYLIKTRGQQVTLSCSPISGHRSVSWYQQTPGQGLQFLFEYFSETQRNKGNFPGRFSGRQFSNSRSEMNVSTLELGDSALYLCASWGTGWDNEQFFGPGTRLTVL.

This rearrangement joins TRBV25-1 to TRBJ2-4; D is possibly TRBD1 (6 bases). CDR1 and CDR2 (germline): MGHDK, SYGVNS. V lost 5 bases to trimming and J lost 5 bases, with 13 bases between them. The CDR3 is made up of 14 amino acids. The CDR3 is CASSPRTVQNIQYF. In DNA form, the CDR3 reads TGTGCCAGCAGTCCCCGGACAGTGCAAAACATTCAGTACTTC.

Of note for this clone: Its ends do not fully match the called genes, so a read error is possible. This chain joins TRBV7-6 and TRBJ2-7; perhaps TRBD1 as D (6 bases). The CDR3 is 13 amino acids. Germline V gives CDR1 SGHVS, CDR2 FNYEAQ. The CDR3 DNA is TGTGCCGGCAGCCCCGCACAGGGCTACGAGCAGTACTTC. Amino acid sequence: CAGSPAQGYEQYF.

V gene TRBV5-1 combines with J gene TRBJ2-7, with 7 positions matching TRBD1. Trimming cost V 0 bases and J 4 bases; bases outside gene matches: 1. Germline V gene lookup returns CDR1 SGHRS and CDR2 YFSETQ. The CDR3 is 13 amino acids. CDR3 DNA sequence: TGCGCCAGCAGCTTGGAACAGGGGTACGAGCAGTACTTC. This encodes CASSLEQGYEQYF.

The V and J genes are TRBV5-4 and TRBJ1-5; 8 positions agree with TRBD1. Germline V gene sequence: CDR1 SGHNT, CDR2 YYREEE (reference sequence). The V segment lost 2 bases and the J segment 5 bases; nucleotides outside the gene matches: 9. This CDR3 region has 16 residues. This CDR3 is CASSFWDPTGDQPQHF. The CDR3 coding sequence is TGTGCCAGCAGCTTTTGGGACCCGACAGGGGATCAGCCCCAGCATTTT.

The V gene is TRBV7-3, the J gene TRBJ2-5; 15 nucleotides agree with TRBD2. After removal of 3 bases from V and 5 bases from J, the junction contained 7 bases not matched to a gene. The germline gives CDR1 SGHTA, CDR2 FQGTGA. The CDR3 contains 17 residues. CDR3 DNA: TGTGCCAGCAGCTTGGGGACTAGCGGGGGGCCGGGGGAGACCCAGTACTTC. It encodes CASSLGTSGGPGETQYF.

This chain joins TRBV28 and TRBJ1-1, with D unresolved. The germline V gene encodes CDR1 MDHEN and CDR2 SYDVKM. The CDR3 consists of 12 residues. With 6 bases removed from V and 0 bases from J, the gap between germline ends came to 5 bases. The CDR3 nucleotides read TGTGCCAGCAGGAGAATGAACACTGAAGCTTTCTTT. Amino acid sequence: CASRRMNTEAFF.

Only one count was recorded for this clone. The sample holds other DNA sequences that translate to the same CDR3. The chain links TRBV12-5 to TRBJ1-2; no clear D gene. Germline V gene lookup returns CDR1 LGHNT and CDR2 FRNRAP. The germline V and J ends were trimmed by 5 bases and 2 bases, with 6 bases remaining between them. The CDR3 contains 12 residues. The CDR3 reads CASGHSNYGYTF. CDR3 sequence (DNA): TGTGCTAGTGGTCACTCGAACTATGGCTACACCTTC. Together with reference TRBV12-5 and TRBJ1-2, the CDR3 gives the full variable domain: DARVTQTPRHKVTEMGQEVTMRCQPILGHNTVFWYRQTMMQGLELLAYFRNRAPLDDSGMPKDRFSAEMPDATLATLKIQPSEPRDSAVYFCASGHSNYGYTFGSGTRLTVV.

The V gene is TRBV2, the J gene TRBJ1-6, with TRBD1 matching 8 bases. CDR1 and CDR2 from the germline V gene are SNHLY and FYNNEI. V lost 7 bases to trimming and J lost 2 bases; unmatched junction nucleotides: 4. The CDR3 covers 15 residues. The CDR3 coding sequence is TGTGCCAGCAAACGGACAGGGACCTATAATTCACCCCTCCACTTT. Translation gives CASKRTGTYNSPLHF.